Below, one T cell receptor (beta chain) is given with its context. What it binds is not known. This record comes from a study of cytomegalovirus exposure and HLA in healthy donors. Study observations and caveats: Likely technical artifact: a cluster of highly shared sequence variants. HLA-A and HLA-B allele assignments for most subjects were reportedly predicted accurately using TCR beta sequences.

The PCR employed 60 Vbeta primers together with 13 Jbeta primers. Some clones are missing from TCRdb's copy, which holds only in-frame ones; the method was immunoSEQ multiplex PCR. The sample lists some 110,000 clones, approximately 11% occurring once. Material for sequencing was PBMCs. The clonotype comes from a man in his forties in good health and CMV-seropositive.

The CDR3 coding sequence is TGTGCCAGCAGTCTCGGGGTAGCGCAGCCCCAGCATTTT. It specifies CASSLGVAQPQHF. The chain joins TRBV6-6 to TRBJ1-5, with D hard to call. V lost 5 bases to trimming and J lost 7 bases, with 12 bases between them. This CDR3 has 13 amino acids. Germline CDR1 is MNHNY and CDR2 is SVGAGI (reference sequence).